The 31 T cell receptor beta chains in this list originate from one sample, sequenced in a study of shared clonotypes between healthy human individuals. Using immunoSEQ multiplex PCR, the repertoire was profiled, and TCRdb retains in-frame clones only, with some absent. The sample holds approximately 1.4 million clones, 98% seen once. Sequencing was done on a sample of naive CD4+ T cells sorted from blood. Described subset: CD45RA+ positively selected. These receptors came from a man in his thirties or forties in good health.

In the case of this clone: Other DNA sequences within the sample encode an identical CDR3. J is TRBJ2-3 and V is TRBV18; no definite D call. Germline V gene sequence: CDR1 KGHSH, CDR2 LQKENI. With 3 bases removed from V and 2 bases from J, the gap between germline ends came to 6 bases. The CDR3 consists of 13 residues. This CDR3 reads CASSPGNTDTQYF. CDR3 coding DNA: TGTGCCAGCTCACCTGGCAACACAGATACGCAGTATTTT.

This clone was observed once. The rearrangement joins TRBV18 to TRBJ2-1; 16 bases agree with TRBD2. With V trimmed by 7 bases and J by 1 base, 7 bases remained unmatched. The CDR3 length is 18 residues. Per germline, CDR1 KGHSH and CDR2 LQKENI. This CDR3 is CASYTGTSGRGSYNEQFF. The CDR3 bases are TGTGCCAGCTACACCGGGACTAGCGGGAGGGGGTCCTACAATGAGCAGTTCTTC.

The rearrangement links TRBV19 to TRBJ2-1; D unresolved. The CDR3 runs 11 residues. Germline loops: CDR1 LNHDA, CDR2 SQIVND (reference sequence). Trimming stripped 7 bases from V and 6 bases from J, with 7 bases between. The CDR3 is CASNIGNEQFF. Here the CDR3 DNA reads TGTGCCAGTAATATCGGCAATGAGCAGTTCTTC.

The chain employs TRBV6-4 and TRBJ1-1; D is uncertain. Germline V gene data show CDR1 as MRHNA and CDR2 as SNTAGT. The CDR3 runs to 13 residues. V gave up 4 bases and J gave up 3 bases, with 9 bases separating them. The CDR3, as DNA: TGTGCCAGCAGTGCAGAGAGCTACACTGAAGCTTTCTTT. Protein: CASSAESYTEAFF.

The chain links TRBV18 to TRBJ2-7, with a weak D call TRBD1 (5 bases). With 6 bases removed from V and 1 base from J, the gap between germline ends came to 10 bases. Germline-derived CDR1 and CDR2 are KGHSH and LQKENI. The CDR3 runs 13 residues. The CDR3 protein is CASSGRASYEQYF. In DNA form, the CDR3 reads TGTGCCAGCTCCGGCAGGGCTTCCTACGAGCAGTACTTC.

CDR3 coding DNA: TGTGCCAGTAGTAGGACAGGGGGTTATACTGAAGCTTTCTTT. Protein sequence: CASSRTGGYTEAFF. This chain connects TRBV19 to TRBJ1-1, with 10 bases matching TRBD1. This CDR3 spans 14 amino acids. The junction had 4 bases not matched to a gene; V was cut back by 4 bases and J by 5 bases. Germline V CDR1 and CDR2: LNHDA, SQIVND (reference sequence).

This rearrangement joins TRBV11-2 to TRBJ2-7; 11 positions agree with TRBD2. Germline assignment: CDR1 SGHAT and CDR2 FQNNGV. Germline trimming cut 4 bases from V and 7 bases from J; bases unmatched to any gene: 9. This CDR3 contains 15 residues. The CDR3 spells CASSSTRTSGREQYF. Written as DNA, the CDR3 is TGTGCCAGCAGCTCCACCCGGACTAGCGGGCGTGAGCAGTACTTC.

The genes are TRBV11-2 and TRBJ1-2; the D is unclear. The germline V gene has CDR1 SGHAT and CDR2 FQNNGV. V dropped 1 base and J dropped 4 bases, with 13 bases sitting between them. This CDR3 spans 15 amino acids. CDR3 sequence reads: CASSLGGLLVYGYTF. CDR3 nucleotide sequence: TGTGCCAGCAGCTTAGGAGGGCTCCTAGTCTATGGCTACACCTTC. The full variable domain, completed using reference TRBV11-2 and TRBJ1-2, is EAGVAQSPRYKIIEKRQSVAFWCNPISGHATLYWYQQILGQGPKLLIQFQNNGVVDDSQLPKDRFSAERLKGVDSTLKIQPAKLEDSAVYLCASSLGGLLVYGYTFGSGTRLTVV.

The CDR3: CASGRGVDNYGYTF. The CDR3 DNA sequence: TGCGCCAGCGGAAGGGGAGTCGATAACTATGGCTACACCTTC. V is TRBV5-1 and J is TRBJ1-2; D possibly corresponds to TRBD1 (5 bases). Trimming cost V 7 bases and J 1 base, with 14 bases left between them. CDR1 is SGHRS and CDR2 is YFSETQ in the germline V gene. The CDR3 covers 14 residues.

V usage is TRBV29-1 and J usage is TRBJ2-2, with 11 positions matching TRBD2. V shed 6 bases and J 4 bases; nucleotides not matched to a gene: 10. Per the germline V gene, CDR1 is SQVTM and CDR2 is ANQGSEA. The CDR3 has 16 residues. The CDR3, as DNA: TGCAGCGTAGGGACCGGGACTAGCGGTCGCACCGGGGAGCTGTTTTTT. This sequence encodes CSVGTGTSGRTGELFF.

This chain links TRBV11-2 with TRBJ2-7, with a weak D call TRBD2 (6 bases). Germline CDR1 SGHAT, CDR2 FQNNGV. Trimming cost V 1 base and J 4 bases, with 14 bases left between them. The CDR3 spans 15 residues. The CDR3 region has the DNA TGTGCCAGCAGCTTAGTGGGGCTAGCGTGGTACGAGCAGTACTTC. The encoded protein is CASSLVGLAWYEQYF.

V and J are TRBV19 and TRBJ1-4, with D hard to call. Trimming cost V 4 bases and J 2 bases, with 14 bases left between them. From germline, CDR1 is LNHDA and CDR2 SQIVND (reference sequence). The CDR3 is 16 residues long. The CDR3 coding sequence is TGTGCCAGTAGTACGCCGGGAGGCGGCACTAATGAAAAACTGTTTTTT. Its protein is CASSTPGGGTNEKLFF.

This rearrangement joins TRBV29-1 to TRBJ2-7; D is possibly TRBD1 (6 bases). Trimming pared 5 bases from V and 0 bases from J, leaving 14 bases between. The CDR3 covers 14 residues. Germline CDR1 SQVTM, CDR2 ANQGSEA. CDR3 sequence: CSVRQVVGSYEQYF. For the CDR3, the DNA is TGCAGCGTTAGACAGGTGGTGGGCTCCTACGAGCAGTACTTC.

This sequence joins TRBV14 and TRBJ2-2, with no clear D. Trimming took 3 bases from V and 3 from J, leaving 14 bases between them. This CDR3 spans 16 amino acids. CDR1 is SGHDN, CDR2 FVKESK, per germline. For the CDR3, the DNA is TGTGCCAGCAGCCAGGATCGGGCCCCCTACACCGGGGAGCTGTTTTTT. This sequence encodes CASSQDRAPYTGELFF.

The DNA for the CDR3 is TGTGCCAGCAGTGCCGGACCGAACACTGAAGCTTTCTTT. It encodes CASSAGPNTEAFF. V usage is TRBV2 and J usage is TRBJ1-1, with no clear D. The length of the CDR3 is 13 residues. V dropped 4 bases and J dropped 1 base, with 7 bases sitting between them. Germline V CDR1 and CDR2: SNHLY, FYNNEI. The whole variable domain, remainder taken from reference TRBV2 and TRBJ1-1, is EPEVTQTPSHQVTQMGQEVILRCVPISNHLYFYWYRQILGQKVEFLVSFYNNEISEKSEIFDDQFSVERPDGSNFTLKIRSTKLEDSAMYFCASSAGPNTEAFFGQGTRLTVV.

This clone was recorded once. This CDR3 is CAIQPLAGNYEQYF. In DNA form, the CDR3 reads TGTGCCATCCAACCACTAGCGGGTAACTACGAGCAGTACTTC. This chain connects TRBV10-3 to TRBJ2-7; TRBD2 agrees at 9 bases. Germline values: CDR1 ENHRY, CDR2 SYGVKD. The CDR3 consists of 14 residues. V was pared by 8 bases and J by 3 bases, with 8 bases of the junction left unmatched.

The gene calls are TRBV10-2 and TRBJ2-3; 8 nucleotides agree with TRBD1. CDR1 WSHSY and CDR2 SAAADI come from the germline V gene. J gave up 4 bases and V 8 bases, and 5 bases lay outside the gene matches. The CDR3 consists of 13 residues. Here the CDR3 DNA reads TGCGCCAGCGAGGACAGGGCGGCAGATACGCAGTATTTT. Protein sequence: CASEDRAADTQYF.

The chain carries TRBV5-1 and TRBJ2-5, with 14 bases fitting TRBD2. From germline, CDR1 is SGHRS and CDR2 YFSETQ. Trimming at V came to 3 bases and at J to 2 bases, leaving 3 bases not matched to a gene. CDR3 size: 16 residues. The CDR3 sequence: CASSWGLAGEQETQYF. The CDR3 nucleotides read TGCGCCAGCAGCTGGGGACTAGCGGGAGAACAAGAGACCCAGTACTTC.

The rearrangement uses TRBV11-2 and TRBJ1-5, with a possible D match to TRBD1 (5 bases). Germline V CDR1 and CDR2: SGHAT, FQNNGV. Deletions cut 0 bases from V and 4 bases from J, with 10 bases between. There are 15 residues in the CDR3. The CDR3 region has the DNA TGTGCCAGCAGCTTAGAGGTGACAGTTAATCAGCCCCAGCATTTT. The encoded protein is CASSLEVTVNQPQHF.

The gene calls are TRBV5-1 and TRBJ2-5; possibly TRBD1 for D (6 bases). V was pared by 0 bases and J by 5 bases, with 14 bases between. The CDR3 consists of 15 residues. Germline values: CDR1 SGHRS, CDR2 YFSETQ. In DNA form, the CDR3 reads TGCGCCAGCAGCTTGGATAGCAGGGGATGGGAGACCCAGTACTTC. Translated: CASSLDSRGWETQYF.

This sequence joins TRBV7-9 and TRBJ1-1; TRBD1 aligns across 7 bases. With 11 bases clipped from V and 1 base from J, the junction kept 7 bases outside the gene matches. Germline V gene sequence: CDR1 SEHNR, CDR2 FQNEAQ (reference sequence). The CDR3 runs 13 residues. In DNA, the CDR3 is TGTGCCGCCAAGGGGGCCTCGAACACTGAAGCTTTCTTT. This translates into CAAKGASNTEAFF.

The chain employs TRBV7-9 and TRBJ2-2, with 16 bases fitting TRBD2. Germline CDR1 SEHNR, CDR2 FQNEAQ (reference sequence). The V segment lost 5 bases and the J segment 4 bases; nucleotides outside the gene matches: 7. The CDR3 loop spans 18 amino acids. DNA of the CDR3: TGTGCCAGCAGCCCCGGGACTAGCGGGAGGGCGAGCACCGGGGAGCTGTTTTTT. Protein product: CASSPGTSGRASTGELFF.

As to this clone: Other DNA sequences in the same sample also yield this CDR3. CDR3: CASSLSGRAAYEQYF. The CDR3 coding sequence is TGTGCCAGCAGTCTTAGCGGGAGGGCCGCCTACGAGCAGTACTTC. The V gene is TRBV27, the J gene TRBJ2-7; 11 nucleotides align to TRBD2. This CDR3 region has 15 residues. Trimming at V came to 5 bases and at J to 2 bases, leaving 5 bases not matched to a gene. The germline V gene has CDR1 MNHEY and CDR2 SMNVEV (reference sequence).

The chain employs TRBV6-5 and TRBJ2-7; D perhaps matches TRBD1 (5 bases). V lost 5 bases to trimming and J lost 6 bases, with 14 bases between them. CDR1 is MNHEY, CDR2 SVGAGI, per germline. The CDR3 totals 13 residues. For the CDR3, the DNA is TGTGCCAGCAGTAGGGGTAGGGCCCTCGAGCAGTACTTC. Translated, it gives CASSRGRALEQYF.

This clone was seen just once. This rearrangement joins TRBV5-3 to TRBJ2-7; D not certain. TRBV5-3 falls under the ORF class, with uncertain function. V was pared by 10 bases and J by 4 bases, with 24 bases between. The CDR3 contains 15 residues. This chain's CDR3 is CAGKFGHLLGYEQYF. In DNA, the CDR3 is TGTGCCGGAAAATTTGGGCACCTCCTCGGGTACGAGCAGTACTTC.

The chain has TRBV4-3 and TRBJ2-2, with 7 bases lining up with TRBD1. With 3 bases clipped from V and 4 bases from J, the junction kept 8 bases outside the gene matches. The CDR3 is 16 amino acids. CDR1 and CDR2 from the germline V gene are LGHNA and YSLEER. CDR3 residues: CASSQEPQGSTGELFF. In DNA form, the CDR3 reads TGCGCCAGCAGCCAGGAACCACAGGGGTCCACCGGGGAGCTGTTTTTT.

The rearrangement uses TRBV2 and TRBJ2-5; D not certain. Germline V CDR1 and CDR2: SNHLY, FYNNEI. CDR3 length: 11 residues. V was trimmed by 4 bases and J by 5 bases, leaving 5 bases between them. CDR3 residues: CASSVDETQYF. The CDR3 bases are TGTGCCAGCAGTGTGGACGAGACCCAGTACTTC.

The rearrangement links TRBV30 to TRBJ2-7, with 10 bases fitting TRBD2. This CDR3 region has 14 residues. Germline trimming cut 4 bases from V and 5 bases from J; bases unmatched to any gene: 8. Per germline, CDR1 GTSNPN and CDR2 SVGIG (reference sequence). CDR3 sequence: CAWKSGRATHEQYF. CDR3 in DNA: TGTGCCTGGAAAAGCGGGAGGGCCACCCACGAGCAGTACTTC.

This clone was picked up one time. V is TRBV7-3 and J is TRBJ1-1, with TRBD1 as a possible D gene (5 bases). Germline-derived CDR1 and CDR2 are SGHTA and FQGTGA. This CDR3 comprises 11 residues. Trimming removed 2 bases at V and 7 bases at J, with 5 bases between. CDR3 nucleotides: TGTGCCAGCAGCTTACAGGGTGAAGCTTTCTTT. Its protein product is CASSLQGEAFF.

The gene calls are TRBV18 and TRBJ2-1; TRBD2 matches at 8 bases. This CDR3 comprises 17 residues. V was pared by 0 bases and J by 3 bases, with 7 bases of the junction left unmatched. CDR1 and CDR2 (germline): KGHSH, LQKENI. The CDR3: CASSPPTNAGGYNEQFF. In DNA, the CDR3 is TGTGCCAGCTCACCACCCACAAATGCGGGGGGCTACAATGAGCAGTTCTTC. Together with reference TRBV18 and TRBJ2-1, the CDR3 gives the full variable domain: NAGVMQNPRHLVRRRGQEARLRCSPMKGHSHVYWYRQLPEEGLKFMVYLQKENIIDESGMPKERFSAEFPKEGPSILRIQQVVRGDSAAYFCASSPPTNAGGYNEQFFGPGTRLTVL.

The chain uses TRBV5-1 and TRBJ2-3; 10 bases line up with TRBD2. J gave up 3 bases and V 4 bases, and 11 bases lay outside the gene matches. Germline CDR1 reads SGHRS; CDR2 reads YFSETQ. This CDR3 region has 17 residues. CDR3: CASSRRASGRETDTQYF. CDR3 in DNA: TGCGCCAGCAGCCGGCGGGCGAGCGGGAGGGAAACAGATACGCAGTATTTT.